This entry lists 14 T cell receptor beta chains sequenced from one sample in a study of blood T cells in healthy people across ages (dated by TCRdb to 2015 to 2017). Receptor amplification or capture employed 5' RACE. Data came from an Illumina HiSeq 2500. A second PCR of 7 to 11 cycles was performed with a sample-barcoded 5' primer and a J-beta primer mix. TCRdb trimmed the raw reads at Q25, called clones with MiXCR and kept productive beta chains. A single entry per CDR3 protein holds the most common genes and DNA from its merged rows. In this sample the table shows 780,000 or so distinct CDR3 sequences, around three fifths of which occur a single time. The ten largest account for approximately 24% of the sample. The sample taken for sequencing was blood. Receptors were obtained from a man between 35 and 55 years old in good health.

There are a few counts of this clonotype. The CDR3 bases are TGTGCCACCAGTGATCCCAGGGCCTCTGGGGCCAACGTCCTGACTTTC. Translation: CATSDPRASGANVLTF. This chain links TRBV24-1 with TRBJ2-6; possible D gene TRBD1, 5 bases. The germline gives CDR1 KGHDR, CDR2 SFDVKD. The CDR3 totals 16 residues. V dropped 3 bases and J dropped 0 bases, with 8 bases sitting between them.

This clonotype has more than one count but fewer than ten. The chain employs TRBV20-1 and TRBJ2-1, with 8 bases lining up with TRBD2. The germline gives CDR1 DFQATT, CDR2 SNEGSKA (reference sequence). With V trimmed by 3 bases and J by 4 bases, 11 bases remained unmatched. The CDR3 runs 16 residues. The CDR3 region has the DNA TGCAGTGCTAGTGCTTTAGCGCGGGAGGTTTACAATGAGCAGTTCTTC. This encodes CSASALAREVYNEQFF.

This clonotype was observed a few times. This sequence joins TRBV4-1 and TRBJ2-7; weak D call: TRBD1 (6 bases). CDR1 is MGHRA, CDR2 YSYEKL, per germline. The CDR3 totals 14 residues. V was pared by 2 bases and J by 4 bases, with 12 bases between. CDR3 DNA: TGCGCCAGCAGCCAAACGTTGGGGGCGTACGAGCAGTACTTC. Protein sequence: CASSQTLGAYEQYF.

CDR3 DNA sequence: TGTGCCAGCAGCTCAGCGGGGACAGGGGGTTATACGCAGTATTTT. It is translated as CASSSAGTGGYTQYF. This rearrangement joins TRBV7-2 to TRBJ2-3; 11 nucleotides agree with TRBD1. The V gene's germline CDR1 is SGHTA and CDR2 FQGNSA. This CDR3 has 15 residues. With 4 bases clipped from V and 7 bases from J, the junction kept 7 bases outside the gene matches.

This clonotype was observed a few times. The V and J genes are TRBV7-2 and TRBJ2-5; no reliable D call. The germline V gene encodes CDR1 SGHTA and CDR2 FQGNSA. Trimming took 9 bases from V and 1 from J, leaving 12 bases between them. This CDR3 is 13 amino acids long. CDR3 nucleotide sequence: TGTGCCAGTGGGTTCACCGTCCAAGAGACCCAGTACTTC. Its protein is CASGFTVQETQYF.

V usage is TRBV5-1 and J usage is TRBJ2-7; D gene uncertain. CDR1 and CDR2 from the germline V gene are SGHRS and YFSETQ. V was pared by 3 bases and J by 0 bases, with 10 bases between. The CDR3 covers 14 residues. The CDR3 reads CASSSAPSSYEQYF. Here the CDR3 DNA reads TGCGCCAGCAGCTCCGCCCCAAGCTCCTACGAGCAGTACTTC.

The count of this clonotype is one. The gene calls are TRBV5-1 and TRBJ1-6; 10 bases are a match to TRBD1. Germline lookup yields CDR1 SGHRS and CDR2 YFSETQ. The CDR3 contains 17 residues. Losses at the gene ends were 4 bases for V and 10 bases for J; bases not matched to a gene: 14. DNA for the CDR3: TGCGCCAGCAGCCCGGGACAGGGGACACGCGGTAGCTCACCCCTCCACTTT. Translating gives CASSPGQGTRGSSPLHF.

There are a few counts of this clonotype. This CDR3 is CASSLAFRSRSGANVLTF. In DNA, the CDR3 is TGTGCCAGCAGCTTAGCGTTTCGCAGCCGATCTGGGGCCAACGTCCTGACTTTC. The rearrangement uses TRBV7-2 and TRBJ2-6; no firm D call. With 0 bases removed from V and 1 base from J, the gap between germline ends came to 13 bases. Germline V CDR1 and CDR2: SGHTA, FQGNSA. This CDR3 has 18 residues.

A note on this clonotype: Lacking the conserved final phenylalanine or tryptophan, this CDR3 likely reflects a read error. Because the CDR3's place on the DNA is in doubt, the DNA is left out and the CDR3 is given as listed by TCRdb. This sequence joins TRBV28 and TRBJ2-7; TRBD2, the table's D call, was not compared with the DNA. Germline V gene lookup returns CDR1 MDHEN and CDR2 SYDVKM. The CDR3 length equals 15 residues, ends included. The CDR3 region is CASSSPEGGALKLFA.

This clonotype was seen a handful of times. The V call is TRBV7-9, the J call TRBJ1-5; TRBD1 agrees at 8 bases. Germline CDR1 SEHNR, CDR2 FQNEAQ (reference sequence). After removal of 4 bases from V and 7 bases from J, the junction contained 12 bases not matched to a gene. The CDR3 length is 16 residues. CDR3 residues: CASSSLTGTGDQPQHF. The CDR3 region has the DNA TGTGCCAGCAGCTCTCTAACCGGGACAGGCGACCAGCCCCAGCATTTT.

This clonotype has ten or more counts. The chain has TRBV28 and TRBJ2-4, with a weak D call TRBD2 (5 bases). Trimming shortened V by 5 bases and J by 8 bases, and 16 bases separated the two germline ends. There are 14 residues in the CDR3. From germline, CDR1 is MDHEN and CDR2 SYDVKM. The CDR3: CASSRRGIQDIQYF. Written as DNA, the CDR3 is TGTGCCAGCAGTCGACGGGGAATTCAAGACATTCAGTACTTC.

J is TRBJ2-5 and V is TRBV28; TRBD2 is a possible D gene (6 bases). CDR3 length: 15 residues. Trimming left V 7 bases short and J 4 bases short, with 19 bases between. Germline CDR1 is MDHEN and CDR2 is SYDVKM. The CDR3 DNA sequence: TGTGCCAGCACCCTCCCGGGCGGGGTGTCAGAGACCCAGTACTTC. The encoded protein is CASTLPGGVSETQYF.

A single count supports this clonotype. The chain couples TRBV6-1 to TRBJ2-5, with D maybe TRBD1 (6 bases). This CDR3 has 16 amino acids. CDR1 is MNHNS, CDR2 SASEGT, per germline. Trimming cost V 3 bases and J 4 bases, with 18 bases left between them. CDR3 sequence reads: CASSDLFQTGSETQYF. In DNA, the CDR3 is TGTGCCAGCAGTGACTTGTTCCAAACAGGGTCAGAGACCCAGTACTTC.

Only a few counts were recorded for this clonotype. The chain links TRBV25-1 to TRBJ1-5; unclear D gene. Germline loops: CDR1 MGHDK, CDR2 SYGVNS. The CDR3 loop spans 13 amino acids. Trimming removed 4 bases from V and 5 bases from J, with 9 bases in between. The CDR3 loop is CASSVAGDQPQHF. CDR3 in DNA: TGTGCCAGCAGTGTCGCAGGAGATCAGCCCCAGCATTTT.